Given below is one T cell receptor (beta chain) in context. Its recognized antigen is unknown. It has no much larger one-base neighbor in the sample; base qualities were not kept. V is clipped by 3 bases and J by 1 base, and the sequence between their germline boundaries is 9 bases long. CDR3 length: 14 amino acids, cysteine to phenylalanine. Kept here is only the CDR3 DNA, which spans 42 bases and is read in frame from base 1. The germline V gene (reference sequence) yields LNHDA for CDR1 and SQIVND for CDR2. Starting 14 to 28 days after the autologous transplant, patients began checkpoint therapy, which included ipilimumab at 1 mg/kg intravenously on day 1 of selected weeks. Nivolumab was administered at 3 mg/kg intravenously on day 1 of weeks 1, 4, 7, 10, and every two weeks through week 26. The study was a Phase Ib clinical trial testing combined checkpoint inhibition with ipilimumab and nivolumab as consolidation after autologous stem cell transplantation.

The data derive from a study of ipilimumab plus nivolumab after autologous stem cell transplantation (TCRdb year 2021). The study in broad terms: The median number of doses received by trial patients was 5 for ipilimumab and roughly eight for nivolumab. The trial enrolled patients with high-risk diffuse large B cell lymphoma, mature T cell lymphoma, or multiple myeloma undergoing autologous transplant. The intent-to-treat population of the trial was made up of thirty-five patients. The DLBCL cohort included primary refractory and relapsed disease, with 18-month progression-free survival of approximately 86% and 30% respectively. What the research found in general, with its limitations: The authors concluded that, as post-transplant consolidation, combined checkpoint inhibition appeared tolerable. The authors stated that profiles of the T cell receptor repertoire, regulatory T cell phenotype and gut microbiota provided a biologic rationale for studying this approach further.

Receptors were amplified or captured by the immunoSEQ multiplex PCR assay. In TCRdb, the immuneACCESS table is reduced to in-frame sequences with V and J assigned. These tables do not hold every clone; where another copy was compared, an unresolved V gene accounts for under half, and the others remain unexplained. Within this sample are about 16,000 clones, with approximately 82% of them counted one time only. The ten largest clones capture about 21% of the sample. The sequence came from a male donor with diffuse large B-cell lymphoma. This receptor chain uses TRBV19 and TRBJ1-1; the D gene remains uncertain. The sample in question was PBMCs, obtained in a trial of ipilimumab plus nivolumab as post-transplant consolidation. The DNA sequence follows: TGTGCCAGTAGTATCGGGCCTGGGAACACTGAAGCTTTCTTT. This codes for CASSIGPGNTEAFF.